This T cell receptor (beta chain) appears in the sequencing data of a study of post-analysis software for immune sequencing data. Across the whole study: Relapsing-remitting, secondary progressive and progressive-relapsing multiple sclerosis courses were included. General study points: About five TRBV segments were more frequent in patients than controls; TRBV5-6, TRBV5-1 and TRBV20-1 belonged to this group.

Prepared libraries of TCR beta cDNA carried unique molecular identifiers. TCRdb called the PCR reads again in MiXCR, with one record for every CDR3 protein. This table has 250,000 to 300,000 distinct CDR3 sequences, around 34% appearing once. In regard to this clonotype: The antigen remains undetermined.

Germline V gives CDR1 MNHEY, CDR2 SVGAGI. V was clipped by 4 bases and J by 4 bases, with 16 bases between them. The CDR3 loop spans 16 amino acids. Source material: blood. The sequence was obtained from a girl between 10 and 17 years old with multiple sclerosis. J is TRBJ2-2 and V is TRBV6-5, with a weak D call TRBD2 (5 bases). The CDR3 sequence is CASSFDGGGFTGELFF. The CDR3 nucleotides are TGTGCCAGCAGTTTCGATGGCGGAGGATTCACCGGGGAGCTGTTTTTT.